The rows below give T cell receptor beta chains drawn from one sample of a study of early T cells in non-severe SARS-CoV-2 infection. TCRdb re-called the 5' RACE reads through MiXCR, storing one row per CDR3 protein. This sample has over 45,000 distinct CDR3 sequences, with under 12% found just once. The material sequenced was whole blood. The receptors here all came from an adult who was a healthcare worker with PCR-confirmed SARS-CoV-2 infection or an uninfected control (not recorded which). The CDR3 runs from the conserved cysteine through the conserved F or W. A D gene is named only where the DNA matches it firmly. The size of a clone is reported for some rows only, either as once, few or many, or as a class for expanded clones.

CDR3aa: CASIGQESYEQYF
CDR3nt: TGTGCCAGCATAGGACAGGAGTCCTACGAGCAGTACTTC
abundance: many
v_gene: TRBV2
d_gene: TRBD1
j_gene: TRBJ2-7

CDR3aa: CASSPRPPGRMNTEAFF
CDR3nt: TGTGCCAGCAGTCCCCGGCCCCCGGGCAGGATGAACACTGAAGCTTTCTTT
abundance: many
v_gene: TRBV6-5
d_gene: NA
j_gene: TRBJ1-1

CDR3aa: CASSPRRVSYGYTF
CDR3nt: TGTGCCAGCAGTCCCAGGAGAGTGAGCTATGGCTACACCTTC
abundance: many
v_gene: TRBV12-3/TRBV12-4
d_gene: NA
j_gene: TRBJ1-2

CDR3aa: CAIRASGRGDTDTQYF
CDR3nt: TGTGCCATCAGGGCTAGCGGGAGAGGGGACACAGATACGCAGTATTTT
abundance: few
v_gene: TRBV10-3
d_gene: TRBD2
j_gene: TRBJ2-3

CDR3aa: CAISNNQQGPYGYTF
CDR3nt: TGTGCCATCAGCAACAACCAGCAGGGACCCTATGGCTACACCTTC
abundance: many
v_gene: TRBV10-3
d_gene: NA
j_gene: TRBJ1-2

CDR3aa: CASSEEKETDTQYF
CDR3nt: TGTGCCAGCAGTGAAGAGAAGGAAACAGATACGCAGTATTTT
abundance: medium-sized
v_gene: TRBV6-1
d_gene: NA
j_gene: TRBJ2-3

CDR3aa: CASSLAGLSPYEQYF
CDR3nt: TGTGCCAGCAGCTTAGCGGGACTCAGCCCCTACGAGCAGTACTTC
abundance: many
v_gene: TRBV7-2
d_gene: NA
j_gene: TRBJ2-7

CDR3aa: CASSHRRALVNHEQFF
CDR3nt: TGTGCCAGCAGCCACCGACGAGCGTTAGTTAACCATGAGCAGTTCTTC
abundance: NA
v_gene: TRBV14
d_gene: NA
j_gene: TRBJ2-1

CDR3aa: CATSDFSGSVGDEQFF
CDR3nt: TGTGCCACCAGTGACTTTTCCGGGAGCGTTGGGGATGAGCAGTTCTTC
abundance: NA
v_gene: TRBV24-1
d_gene: NA
j_gene: TRBJ2-1

CDR3aa: CATAPGQSSRDYEQYF
CDR3nt: TGTGCCACCGCCCCGGGACAGTCCTCCCGCGATTACGAGCAGTACTTC
abundance: many
v_gene: TRBV15
d_gene: TRBD1
j_gene: TRBJ2-7

CDR3aa: CASSYSGGQAFF
CDR3nt: TGTGCCAGCAGTTACTCGGGGGGACAAGCTTTCTTT
abundance: NA
v_gene: TRBV6-2/TRBV6-3
d_gene: NA
j_gene: TRBJ1-1

CDR3aa: CATSRDIILGGSYEQYF
CDR3nt: TGTGCCACCAGCAGAGATATAATCCTGGGAGGAAGCTACGAGCAGTACTTC
abundance: NA
v_gene: TRBV15
d_gene: NA
j_gene: TRBJ2-7

CDR3aa: CASRPSSGRDAEQYF
CDR3nt: TGTGCCAGCAGACCCTCTAGCGGGAGAGACGCCGAGCAGTACTTC
abundance: NA
v_gene: TRBV7-2
d_gene: TRBD2
j_gene: TRBJ2-7

CDR3aa: CASSWAGAGTDTQYF
CDR3nt: TGTGCCAGCAGCTGGGCGGGGGCCGGCACAGATACGCAGTATTTT
abundance: few
v_gene: TRBV7-2
d_gene: NA
j_gene: TRBJ2-3